A single sample gave rise to the 21 T cell receptor beta chains below, sequenced in a study of T cell changes during pregnancy in multiple sclerosis. The method was immunoSEQ multiplex PCR; TCRdb's version includes in-frame clones alone and lacks a portion of them. The table shows approximately 100,000 clones, with about 89% occurring only once. Sequencing used peripheral blood, obtained after pregnancy. These receptors all stem from a female donor with multiple sclerosis, enrolled in a pregnancy study.

J is TRBJ2-7 and V is TRBV18; maybe TRBD1 (7 bases). The CDR3 runs 15 residues. V lost 7 bases and J lost 1, with 17 bases in between. Germline assignment: CDR1 KGHSH and CDR2 LQKENI. The DNA for the CDR3 is TGTGCCAGCTTAGAAGGACAGGAGGGATCCTACGAGCAGTACTTC. It specifies CASLEGQEGSYEQYF. The variable domain in full, completed from reference TRBV18 and TRBJ2-7, reads NAGVMQNPRHLVRRRGQEARLRCSPMKGHSHVYWYRQLPEEGLKFMVYLQKENIIDESGMPKERFSAEFPKEGPSILRIQQVVRGDSAAYFCASLEGQEGSYEQYFGPGTRLTVT.

This clone was recorded once. This chain uses TRBV4-1 with TRBJ2-3, with 8 bases matching TRBD1. The J segment lost 1 base and the V segment lost 0 bases, leaving 0 bases of the junction unmatched. The CDR3 length is 15 residues. The germline CDR1 and CDR2 sequences are MGHRA and YSYEKL. This chain's CDR3 is CASSQEGQGTDTQYF. The CDR3 DNA is TGCGCCAGCAGCCAAGAGGGACAGGGCACAGATACGCAGTATTTT.

V is TRBV5-4 and J is TRBJ1-6; D call uncertain. The CDR3 is 18 amino acids. Germline CDR1 SGHNT, CDR2 YYREEE (reference sequence). V was pared by 4 bases and J by 9 bases, with 26 bases between. CDR3 bases: TGTGCCAGCAGCCCACCCCGGGGTGGCGGTGGGTGGTCTTCACCCCTCCACTTT. Translating it yields CASSPPRGGGGWSSPLHF.

CDR3 loop: CASSLEPPGQGNSPLHF. The CDR3 coding sequence is TGTGCCAGCAGCTTGGAACCTCCGGGACAGGGTAATTCACCCCTCCACTTT. The chain uses TRBV5-4 and TRBJ1-6, with 9 positions matching TRBD1. This CDR3 has 17 amino acids. Germline CDR1 is SGHNT and CDR2 is YYREEE (reference sequence). The V segment lost 0 bases and the J segment 6 bases; nucleotides outside the gene matches: 7.

This chain links TRBV2 with TRBJ1-2; no firm D call. V shed 6 bases and J shed 3 bases, with 5 bases lying between them. The length of the CDR3 is 11 residues. Germline V lookup: CDR1 SNHLY, CDR2 FYNNEI. Here the CDR3 reads CASRNYYGYTF. CDR3 in DNA: TGTGCCAGCAGAAACTACTATGGCTACACCTTC. The whole variable domain, filled in from reference TRBV2 and TRBJ1-2, reads EPEVTQTPSHQVTQMGQEVILRCVPISNHLYFYWYRQILGQKVEFLVSFYNNEISEKSEIFDDQFSVERPDGSNFTLKIRSTKLEDSAMYFCASRNYYGYTFGSGTRLTVV.

J is TRBJ2-7 and V is TRBV25-1; D might be TRBD2 (6 bases). The CDR3 is made up of 14 amino acids. The germline CDR1 and CDR2 sequences are MGHDK and SYGVNS. The V end lost 2 bases, the J end lost 7 bases, and 15 bases lay between the germline ends. The CDR3 reads CASSEDDSAGEQYF. The CDR3 region has the DNA TGTGCCAGCAGTGAAGATGACAGCGCGGGGGAGCAGTACTTC.

The V call is TRBV6-5, the J call TRBJ2-7; D may be TRBD1 (5 bases). There are 15 residues in the CDR3. Trimming took 9 bases from V and 0 from J, leaving 18 bases between them. Germline V CDR1 and CDR2: MNHEY, SVGAGI. The CDR3 spells CASNHRTDSSYEQYF. CDR3 DNA: TGTGCCAGTAACCACAGGACGGATAGCTCCTACGAGCAGTACTTC.

The chain is built from TRBV6-6 and TRBJ2-7, with D possibly TRBD2 on 5 matching bases. The CDR3 has 12 residues. CDR1 is MNHNY and CDR2 is SVGAGI in the germline V gene (reference sequence). Trimming stripped 7 bases from V and 7 bases from J, with 14 bases between. The CDR3 loop reads CASNDGLSEQYF. The CDR3 DNA reads TGTGCCAGCAACGATGGACTGAGTGAGCAGTACTTC.

This chain links TRBV7-9 with TRBJ1-5; 7 nucleotides match TRBD1. Looked up from germline, CDR1 is SEHNR and CDR2 is FQNEAQ (reference sequence). The CDR3 has 14 residues. Trimming cost V 4 bases and J 7 bases; bases outside gene matches: 7. The CDR3 DNA sequence: TGTGCCAGCAGCTATTCAGGGGGTGGCCAGCCCCAGCATTTT. As protein: CASSYSGGGQPQHF.

This clone was counted a few times. The V and J genes are TRBV7-6 and TRBJ1-5, with D unclear. CDR3 length: 16 amino acids. Germline lookup yields CDR1 SGHVS and CDR2 FNYEAQ. V dropped 1 base and J dropped 4 bases, with 14 bases sitting between them. DNA of the CDR3: TGTGCCAGCAGCTTAGATTCTCGGGAGAGGAATCAGCCCCAGCATTTT. Translated, it gives CASSLDSRERNQPQHF.

The chain combines TRBV4-1 with TRBJ1-5, with D unresolved. Germline CDR1 and CDR2: MGHRA and YSYEKL. This CDR3 has 16 amino acids. V gave up 0 bases and J gave up 2 bases, with 11 bases separating them. Here the CDR3 DNA reads TGCGCCAGCAGCCAAGATTCCGGGTTTGGCAATCAGCCCCAGCATTTT. This translates into CASSQDSGFGNQPQHF.

The chain couples TRBV11-1 to TRBJ1-1; the D is unclear. The CDR3 has 16 amino acids. The germline CDR1 and CDR2 sequences are SGHAT and FQDESV (reference sequence). The V and J ends lost 1 base and 1 base respectively, with 13 bases between them. The CDR3 DNA reads as TGTGCCAGCAGCTTAGATTCGAGGAGGTGGAACACTGAAGCTTTCTTT. This codes for CASSLDSRRWNTEAFF.

The gene calls are TRBV7-9 and TRBJ1-2; 11 bases align to TRBD1. Germline CDR1 reads SEHNR; CDR2 reads FQNEAQ (reference sequence). The CDR3 runs to 17 residues. J was trimmed by 4 bases and V by 5 bases; bases with no gene match: 12. CDR3 loop: CASSRGQGAGFGYGYTF. CDR3 bases: TGTGCCAGCAGCCGAGGACAGGGGGCAGGGTTTGGCTATGGCTACACCTTC.

J is TRBJ2-7 and V is TRBV18; maybe TRBD1 (5 bases). CDR1 KGHSH and CDR2 LQKENI come from the germline V gene. V shed 2 bases and J shed 1 base, with 12 bases lying between them. CDR3 size: 15 residues. CDR3 protein: CASSPIPTASYEQYF. Here the CDR3 DNA reads TGTGCCAGCTCACCAATCCCGACAGCGTCCTACGAGCAGTACTTC. The full variable domain, with the rest looked up from reference TRBV18 and TRBJ2-7, is NAGVMQNPRHLVRRRGQEARLRCSPMKGHSHVYWYRQLPEEGLKFMVYLQKENIIDESGMPKERFSAEFPKEGPSILRIQQVVRGDSAAYFCASSPIPTASYEQYFGPGTRLTVT.

Ten or more counts support this clone. This chain uses TRBV19 with TRBJ1-1, with 10 bases identical to TRBD1. This CDR3 has 19 residues. Looked up from germline, CDR1 is LNHDA and CDR2 is SQIVND (reference sequence). V dropped 1 base and J dropped 1; count of bases not matched to a gene: 12. DNA for the CDR3: TGTGCCAGTAGTATAGGTAGGGACAGGGGCGAAACCGAGAACACTGAAGCTTTCTTT. This translates into CASSIGRDRGETENTEAFF.

This clone was observed a handful of times. V is TRBV19 and J is TRBJ1-1; maybe TRBD1 (6 bases). V lost 5 bases and J lost 6, with 10 bases in between. CDR1 LNHDA and CDR2 SQIVND come from the germline V gene (reference sequence). The CDR3 has 12 amino acids. The CDR3 DNA reads as TGTGCCAGTAGTTCTGGACAGCCTGAAGCTTTCTTT. This encodes CASSSGQPEAFF. The full variable domain, in which reference TRBV19 and TRBJ1-1 provide the parts outside the CDR3, is DGGITQSPKYLFRKEGQNVTLSCEQNLNHDAMYWYRQDPGQGLRLIYYSQIVNDFQKGDIAEGYSVSREKKESFPLTVTSAQKNPTAFYLCASSSGQPEAFFGQGTRLTVV.

The rearrangement joins TRBV18 to TRBJ2-1, with D unclear. Germline V lookup: CDR1 KGHSH, CDR2 LQKENI. CDR3 size: 11 residues. V was trimmed by 3 bases and J by 5 bases, leaving 2 bases between them. DNA for the CDR3: TGTGCCAGCTCACCCGACAATGAGCAGTTCTTC. This gives the protein CASSPDNEQFF.

This chain connects TRBV7-9 to TRBJ2-7; no reliable D call. Looked up from germline, CDR1 is SEHNR and CDR2 is FQNEAQ (reference sequence). V dropped 5 bases and J dropped 2 bases, with 10 bases sitting between them. This CDR3 has 13 amino acids. Here the CDR3 DNA reads TGTGCCAGCAGCGCGACTTCTACCTACGAGCAGTACTTC. This translates into CASSATSTYEQYF.

V is TRBV15 and J is TRBJ1-5; the D gene is possibly TRBD1 (6 bases). Looked up from germline, CDR1 is LNHNV and CDR2 is YYDKDF (reference sequence). The CDR3 runs to 15 residues. The V gene lost 5 bases and the J gene lost 1 base, with 12 bases spanning the gap. The CDR3 reads CATSVSGESNQPQHF. The CDR3 DNA follows: TGTGCCACCAGCGTTTCAGGGGAGAGCAATCAGCCCCAGCATTTT.

The chain couples TRBV11-2 to TRBJ2-3, with 7 bases aligning to TRBD1. CDR3 length: 13 residues. The V gene end was trimmed by 3 bases and the J gene end by 5 bases; junction bases not matched to a gene: 2. Germline V gene sequence: CDR1 SGHAT, CDR2 FQNNGV. CDR3 DNA: TGTGCCAGCAGCTTCACAGGGGTAGATACGCAGTATTTT. Amino acid sequence: CASSFTGVDTQYF. Full variable domain (remainder filled in from reference TRBV11-2 and TRBJ2-3): EAGVAQSPRYKIIEKRQSVAFWCNPISGHATLYWYQQILGQGPKLLIQFQNNGVVDDSQLPKDRFSAERLKGVDSTLKIQPAKLEDSAVYLCASSFTGVDTQYFGPGTRLTVL.

V gene TRBV10-3 combines with J gene TRBJ1-1; D gene unclear. CDR3 length equals 13 residues. Deletions cut 3 bases from V and 0 bases from J, with 5 bases between. Per germline, CDR1 ENHRY and CDR2 SYGVKD. The CDR3 DNA reads TGTGCCATCAGTGATGGGCTGAACACTGAAGCTTTCTTT. It translates to CAISDGLNTEAFF.